Following are 15 T cell receptor beta chains from one sample sequenced in a study of cytomegalovirus exposure and HLA in healthy donors. 13 Jbeta primers and 60 Vbeta primers were used for the PCR. Sequencing was performed with immunoSEQ multiplex PCR; in TCRdb, only in-frame clones are kept and a portion is missing. Here the sample spans around 110,000 clones, around three quarters being singletons. The sequencing sample was made of PBMCs. All receptors come from a woman aged 50 to 60 in good health and CMV-seropositive.

The J gene is TRBJ1-4, the V gene TRBV27; 8 positions agree with TRBD1. Germline V gene data show CDR1 as MNHEY and CDR2 as SMNVEV (reference sequence). V lost 4 bases to trimming and J lost 7 bases; unmatched junction nucleotides: 8. There are 15 residues in the CDR3. The CDR3 region has the DNA TGTGCCAGCAGTTCGTACAGGGGGTCGGGTGAAAAACTGTTTTTT. Translated, it gives CASSSYRGSGEKLFF.

The V call is TRBV29-1, the J call TRBJ1-3; D is unresolved. Per the germline V gene, CDR1 is SQVTM and CDR2 is ANQGSEA. This CDR3 region has 11 residues. V was cut by 2 bases and J by 5 bases, with 4 bases left in between. Here the CDR3 reads CSVELRNTIYF. CDR3 in DNA: TGCAGCGTTGAATTAAGAAACACCATATATTTT.

The genes are TRBV28 and TRBJ1-1, with a possible D match to TRBD1 (5 bases). V dropped 3 bases and J dropped 1 base, with 12 bases sitting between them. The CDR3 has 15 residues. Germline CDR1 reads MDHEN; CDR2 reads SYDVKM. DNA of the CDR3: TGTGCCAGCAGTTTTTCTGCAGGGCCGAACACTGAAGCTTTCTTT. This sequence encodes CASSFSAGPNTEAFF.

Details on this clone: An end of the junction does not agree with germline; a read error may underlie this. The CDR3 nucleotides read TGCGTCAGCAGCGTTACAGGGGCCGGCGGCACCGGGGAGCTGTTTTTT. Protein sequence: CVSSVTGAGGTGELFF. This chain joins TRBV5-1 and TRBJ2-2; 7 bases map to TRBD1. CDR1 is SGHRS, CDR2 YFSETQ, per germline. This CDR3 is built from 16 residues.

V usage is TRBV6-5 and J usage is TRBJ2-5, with 15 bases identical to TRBD2. The V gene end was trimmed by 4 bases and the J gene end by 6 bases; junction bases not matched to a gene: 3. CDR3 size: 15 residues. Germline CDR1 reads MNHEY; CDR2 reads SVGAGI. The CDR3 protein is CASSWTSGGVKTQYF. CDR3 coding DNA: TGTGCCAGCAGTTGGACTAGCGGGGGGGTAAAGACCCAGTACTTC.

The chain is built from TRBV6-6 and TRBJ1-1; TRBD1 might be the D (5 bases). Trimming left V 6 bases short and J 1 base short, with 15 bases between. The CDR3 runs to 15 residues. Germline assignment: CDR1 MNHNY and CDR2 SVGAGI (reference sequence). Here the CDR3 DNA reads TGTGCCAGCAGAACCTGGGGGGGAGGGAACACTGAAGCTTTCTTT. Amino acid sequence: CASRTWGGGNTEAFF.

This chain connects TRBV6-4 to TRBJ2-2; 8 bases line up with TRBD1. The V segment lost 2 bases and the J segment 0 bases; nucleotides outside the gene matches: 5. The CDR3 sequence is 17 residues long. Looked up from germline, CDR1 is MRHNA and CDR2 is SNTAGT. The CDR3 sequence: CASSDTDRGPNTGELFF. CDR3 DNA: TGTGCCAGCAGTGACACCGACAGGGGCCCGAACACCGGGGAGCTGTTTTTT.

The sample holds one count of this clone. The CDR3 nucleotides are TGTGCCAGCAGTAAAAAGGGACAGATACAAGAGACCCAGTACTTC. Protein product: CASSKKGQIQETQYF. V usage is TRBV6-5 and J usage is TRBJ2-5, with 7 positions matching TRBD1. V dropped 5 bases and J dropped 2; count of bases not matched to a gene: 8. The CDR3 is 15 residues long. Per germline, CDR1 MNHEY and CDR2 SVGAGI.

The CDR3 loop reads CASSWSGGGYNEQFF. The CDR3 DNA sequence: TGTGCCAGCAGTTGGTCTGGCGGAGGCTACAATGAGCAGTTCTTC. The rearrangement uses TRBV27 and TRBJ2-1, with D possibly matching TRBD2 (5 bases). Trimming took off 4 bases at V and 3 bases at J, with 13 bases between the two ends. The CDR3 has 15 residues. Germline CDR1 MNHEY, CDR2 SMNVEV (reference sequence).

The V and J genes are TRBV5-6 and TRBJ2-7, with D perhaps TRBD1 (5 bases). Trimming left V 0 bases short and J 0 bases short, with 10 bases between. Germline CDR1 is SGHDT and CDR2 is YYEEEE. CDR3 size: 15 residues. CDR3 region: CASSLDHRNSYEQYF. The DNA of the CDR3 is TGTGCCAGCAGCTTGGATCACAGGAACTCCTACGAGCAGTACTTC.

The chain is built from TRBV5-1 and TRBJ1-2; D remains unclear. Germline V gene sequence: CDR1 SGHRS, CDR2 YFSETQ. Between the trimmed V and J ends, which lost 0 bases and 10 bases, there was a span of 16 bases. This CDR3 contains 14 residues. The CDR3 region has the DNA TGCGCCAGCAGCTTGGGCCCAGGAACTCTCACCTACACCTTC. Translating gives CASSLGPGTLTYTF.

The chain carries TRBV27 and TRBJ2-1; TRBD2 agrees at 8 bases. Germline V gives CDR1 MNHEY, CDR2 SMNVEV (reference sequence). CDR3 length: 15 amino acids. V was pared by 7 bases and J by 8 bases, with 13 bases of the junction left unmatched. The DNA of the CDR3 is TGTGCCAGCACCCCTTTTGCGGGGGGATTATATGAGCAGTTCTTC. It encodes CASTPFAGGLYEQFF.

The chain couples TRBV5-1 to TRBJ1-1; 7 nucleotides line up with TRBD1. J lost 0 bases, V lost 1 base, and 3 bases had no gene match. Germline V gives CDR1 SGHRS, CDR2 YFSETQ. CDR3 length: 15 residues. As DNA, the CDR3 is TGCGCCAGCAGCTTGTTGGGACAGATGAACACTGAAGCTTTCTTT. This gives the protein CASSLLGQMNTEAFF.

The chain joins TRBV28 to TRBJ1-2; 7 positions match TRBD1. V dropped 6 bases and J dropped 0; count of bases not matched to a gene: 4. CDR1 is MDHEN, CDR2 SYDVKM, per germline. The CDR3 is 14 residues long. CDR3 bases: TGTGCCAGCAGGAAAGGGACAGCTAACTATGGCTACACCTTC. As protein: CASRKGTANYGYTF.

The chain combines TRBV6-5 with TRBJ1-1, with D possibly TRBD1 on 6 matching bases. Trimming took off 2 bases at V and 8 bases at J, with 12 bases between the two ends. The CDR3 totals 13 residues. CDR1 and CDR2 (germline): MNHEY, SVGAGI. In DNA, the CDR3 is TGTGCCAGCAGTTACAAAACCGGGACAGAAGCTTTCTTT. Its translation is CASSYKTGTEAFF.